Described below is a single T cell receptor (beta chain) sequence and its context. These data originate in a study of glioma-infiltrating T cells after dendritic cell vaccination. Turning to the study itself: At biweekly intervals, patients got three intradermal dendritic cell vaccine injections.

Amplification used 60 V beta primers and 13 J beta primers. The repertoire was sequenced with immunoSEQ multiplex PCR; TCRdb's copy has only in-frame clones and lacks some. The table lists nearly 85,000 clones, around nine tenths of them singletons. This specimen consisted of blood, obtained before dendritic cell vaccination. The origin of this receptor is a human donor with glioblastoma.

The DNA for the CDR3 is TGTGCCAGCAGCTTGGTCACGGGACAAGGAGACCATAGGGCCGGGGAGCTGTTTTTT. Encoded protein: CASSLVTGQGDHRAGELFF. The chain joins TRBV5-5 to TRBJ2-2, with D tentatively TRBD1 (6 bases). Germline V CDR1 and CDR2: SGHKS, YYEKEE (reference sequence). CDR3 length: 19 amino acids. V lost 0 bases and J lost 6, with 24 bases in between.